This TCR beta chain came from a study of blood T cells in healthy people across ages. Unmatched junction bases numbered 5, after V lost 0 bases and J lost 5 bases. This CDR3 has 14 amino acids. From germline, CDR1 is DFQATT and CDR2 SNEGSKA (reference sequence). Using a J-beta primer mix together with a sample-barcoded 5' primer, a second PCR was run for roughly 6 to 12 cycles. In TCRdb, the 5' RACE reads were re-called with MiXCR into one record per CDR3 protein. There are 450,000 to 650,000 distinct CDR3 sequences in the sample; approximately 25% occur only once, and around 10% lies in the top ten. The same sample was also studied in work on T cells of mothers and their children.

The chain has TRBV20-1 and TRBJ2-7; 9 bases line up with TRBD1. The TCR sequence derives from a boy younger than 18 in good health. Sequencing was done on a sample of blood. CDR3 bases: TGCAGTGCTAGAGATGGACAGGGGTTCAACGAGCAGTACTTC. This gives the protein CSARDGQGFNEQYF.